These T cell receptor beta chains were read from a single sample in a study of CD8 T cells in ankylosing spondylitis. TCRdb used MiXCR to reprocess the 5' RACE reads, holding one entry per CDR3 protein. The sample includes almost 400,000 distinct CDR3 sequences, about a fifth of them seen just once. Sequenced sample: blood, either unsorted or a sorted T cell fraction (not recorded which). Receptors were obtained from a male donor with ankylosing spondylitis. Both conserved end residues are part of each CDR3. D genes are given only for firm matches. Size tells how often a clone was seen (once, few, many) or the class of an expanded clone, and some rows leave it out.

TRBJ1-2	few	TRBV5-1	.	CASSGQEGGPSGYTF	TGCGCCAGCAGCGGACAAGAAGGGGGGCCGTCTGGCTACACCTTC
TRBJ2-7	.	TRBV29-1	.	CSVAVTYEQYF	TGCAGCGTTGCCGTAACCTACGAGCAGTACTTC
TRBJ2-1	.	TRBV29-1	TRBD2	CSLKWGLAGNNEQFF	TGCAGCCTGAAATGGGGGCTAGCGGGAAACAATGAGCAGTTCTTC
TRBJ2-2	.	TRBV10-3	.	CAISSGGLRNTGELFF	TGTGCCATCAGTTCAGGGGGACTAAGGAACACCGGGGAGCTGTTTTTT
TRBJ2-5	few	TRBV20-1	TRBD1	CSASAGQGFKTQYF	TGCAGTGCGTCGGCGGGACAGGGTTTCAAGACCCAGTACTTC
TRBJ2-3	.	TRBV2	.	CASSEEQRSTDTQYF	TGTGCCAGCAGTGAGGAACAGAGGAGTACAGATACGCAGTATTTT
TRBJ2-7	few	TRBV4-1	TRBD1	CASSLLFGTGSYEQYF	TGCGCCAGCAGCCTTCTTTTCGGGACAGGGTCCTACGAGCAGTACTTC
TRBJ2-5	.	TRBV3-1	TRBD2	CASSQDSAGDGETQYF	TGTGCCAGCAGCCAAGACTCGGCGGGAGACGGGGAGACCCAGTACTTC
TRBJ2-3	few	TRBV4-3	.	CASRDLTSTDTQYF	TGCGCCAGCAGGGACTTGACTAGCACAGATACGCAGTATTTT
TRBJ2-7	few	TRBV5-1	.	CASKRTSNSYEQYF	TGCGCCAGCAAGAGAACCTCCAACTCCTACGAGCAGTACTTC
TRBJ1-1	.	TRBV25-1	.	CASSVYSVVNTEAFF	TGTGCCAGCAGTGTATATTCAGTTGTGAACACTGAAGCTTTCTTT
TRBJ2-2	.	TRBV14	.	CASSQGRGWDTGELFF	TGTGCCAGCAGCCAAGGCAGGGGCTGGGACACCGGGGAGCTGTTTTTT
TRBJ2-2	many	TRBV7-8	.	CASSLIGGANTGELFF	TGTGCCAGCAGCTTAATTGGCGGGGCGAACACCGGGGAGCTGTTTTTT
TRBJ1-1	.	TRBV6-5	.	CASSYQGHRAEAFF	TGTGCCAGCAGTTACCAGGGCCACCGGGCTGAAGCTTTCTTT
TRBJ2-5	.	TRBV5-1	.	CASSVQGSETQYF	TGCGCCAGCAGCGTACAGGGATCAGAGACCCAGTACTTC
TRBJ2-1	.	TRBV6-2/TRBV6-3	TRBD1	CASSYGTGSSSSYNEQFF	TGTGCCAGCAGTTATGGGACAGGGTCCTCAAGCTCCTACAATGAGCAGTTCTTC
TRBJ2-2	.	TRBV5-5	.	CASSLRGFSTGELFF	TGTGCCAGCAGCTTGAGAGGGTTTAGCACCGGGGAGCTGTTTTTT
TRBJ2-7	.	TRBV12-3/TRBV12-4	TRBD1	CASSPGTGTGEQYF	TGTGCCAGCAGCCCCGGGACAGGGACGGGAGAGCAGTACTTC
TRBJ1-1	.	TRBV11-3	TRBD1	CASRSRQGGTEAFF	TGTGCCAGCAGAAGTAGACAGGGTGGGACTGAAGCTTTCTTT
TRBJ1-2	.	TRBV4-2	.	CASSQDMGPRGYTF	TGTGCCAGCAGCCAAGATATGGGGCCGAGAGGCTACACCTTC
TRBJ1-2	.	TRBV2	TRBD1	CASGDRGRGGYTF	TGTGCCAGCGGTGACAGGGGCCGTGGCGGCTACACCTTC
TRBJ2-1	few	TRBV20-1	TRBD2	CSASWGLAGNEQFF	TGCAGTGCTAGCTGGGGACTAGCGGGCAATGAGCAGTTCTTC
TRBJ2-2	few	TRBV6-5	.	CASSYSWRREGPGELFF	TGTGCCAGCAGTTACTCGTGGCGACGGGAAGGCCCCGGAGAGCTGTTTTTT
TRBJ2-7	many	TRBV6-2/TRBV6-3	.	CVTSRPSYEQYF	TGTGTCACCTCCAGGCCGTCCTACGAGCAGTACTTC
TRBJ1-5	few	TRBV27	.	CASSSKKAGGGGYSNQPQHF	TGTGCCAGCAGTTCAAAAAAGGCTGGGGGCGGAGGGTATAGCAATCAGCCCCAGCATTTT
TRBJ1-1	.	TRBV5-1	.	CASSLTDGYTEAFF	TGCGCCAGCAGCTTGACAGACGGGTACACTGAAGCTTTCTTT
TRBJ1-1	.	TRBV28	.	CASSFNFEAFF	TGTGCCAGCAGTTTTAACTTTGAAGCTTTCTTT
TRBJ1-1	few	TRBV11-3	TRBD1	CASSHGQGFTEAFF	TGTGCCAGCAGCCACGGACAGGGTTTCACTGAAGCTTTCTTT
TRBJ2-7	few	TRBV7-2	TRBD1	CASSLAGTGAYEQYF	TGTGCCAGCAGCTTAGCGGGGACAGGGGCCTACGAGCAGTACTTC
TRBJ2-5	.	TRBV7-9	TRBD2	CASSIGTSGAQETQYF	TGTGCCAGCAGCATCGGGACTAGCGGGGCCCAAGAGACCCAGTACTTC
TRBJ2-1	.	TRBV28	.	CASKSWSEQFF	TGTGCCAGCAAGAGTTGGAGTGAGCAGTTCTTC
TRBJ2-3	many	TRBV20-1	.	CSAIPEERSTDTQYF	TGCAGTGCTATCCCCGAGGAGCGGAGCACAGATACGCAGTATTTT
TRBJ2-2	.	TRBV6-1	TRBD1	CATRRLGQAGELFF	TGTGCCACCCGGCGCCTCGGACAGGCCGGGGAGCTGTTTTTT
TRBJ2-5	.	TRBV5-5	.	CASSRTAPQETQYF	TGTGCCAGCAGCAGGACAGCCCCCCAGGAGACCCAGTACTTC
TRBJ1-1	few	TRBV3-1	.	CASSQVGINAFF	TGTGCCAGCAGCCAAGTTGGCATCAACGCTTTCTTT
TRBJ2-7	few	TRBV7-2	TRBD1	CASSLATGSRYEQYF	TGTGCCAGCAGCTTAGCGACAGGGAGTCGGTACGAGCAGTACTTC
TRBJ2-4	many	TRBV29-1	.	CSVDVGSGKNIQYF	TGCAGCGTTGATGTCGGGTCCGGAAAAAACATTCAGTACTTC
TRBJ2-7	.	TRBV6-2/TRBV6-3	TRBD2	CASSFRLAGPGEQYF	TGTGCCAGCAGTTTCCGACTAGCGGGACCGGGCGAGCAGTACTTC
TRBJ1-5	.	TRBV20-1	TRBD1	CSADRGAPYVGNQPQHF	TGCAGTGCGGACAGGGGAGCCCCCTATGTGGGCAATCAGCCCCAGCATTTT
TRBJ2-1	.	TRBV15	TRBD2	CATSRDRGLAGVGSLFF	TGTGCCACCAGCAGAGATCGGGGACTAGCGGGAGTGGGGAGCCTGTTCTTC
TRBJ2-7	.	TRBV28	.	CASSTRRSSEQYF	TGTGCCAGCAGTACCCGCAGGAGTAGCGAGCAGTACTTC
TRBJ2-3	few	TRBV19	.	CASSTRPSTDTQYF	TGTGCCAGTAGTACCCGTCCTAGCACAGATACGCAGTATTTT
TRBJ1-6	.	TRBV4-3	.	CASSVSAGLGNSPLHF	TGCGCCAGCAGCGTTTCTGCGGGTTTGGGAAATTCACCCCTCCACTTT
TRBJ2-7	.	TRBV5-1	.	CASSLVRQVPHEQYF	TGCGCCAGCAGCTTGGTCCGACAGGTCCCTCACGAGCAGTACTTC
TRBJ1-1	.	TRBV6-4	.	CASSFEAYTEAFF	TGTGCCAGCAGTTTCGAGGCGTACACTGAAGCTTTCTTT
TRBJ1-1	.	TRBV5-1	TRBD1	CASSLRQGPTEAFF	TGCGCCAGCAGCCTTAGACAGGGTCCCACTGAAGCTTTCTTT
TRBJ2-7	few	TRBV6-2/TRBV6-3	.	CASSDLQEQYF	TGTGCCAGCAGCGACCTACAGGAGCAGTACTTC
TRBJ1-1	.	TRBV7-8	TRBD1	CASSLGQGAFF	TGTGCCAGCAGCCTCGGACAGGGAGCTTTCTTT
TRBJ1-1	few	TRBV19	.	CASSMRVENTEAFF	TGTGCCAGTAGTATGAGGGTCGAGAACACTGAAGCTTTCTTT
TRBJ1-1	.	TRBV5-1	TRBD1	CASSAEQGINTEAFF	TGCGCCAGCAGCGCCGAACAGGGGATCAACACTGAAGCTTTCTTT
TRBJ2-7	.	TRBV20-1	.	CSAGVGWKPSYEQYF	TGCAGTGCTGGGGTGGGGTGGAAACCTAGTTACGAGCAGTACTTC
TRBJ2-7	few	TRBV5-1	TRBD1	CASSWGQGPSYEQYF	TGCGCCAGCAGCTGGGGACAGGGGCCCTCCTACGAGCAGTACTTC
TRBJ2-7	few	TRBV11-2	.	CASSLPRVRGHEQYF	TGTGCCAGCAGCTTACCCAGGGTGAGGGGACACGAGCAGTACTTC
TRBJ2-1	few	TRBV12-3/TRBV12-4	.	CASSLQRSHNEQFF	TGTGCCAGCAGTTTGCAGAGGTCCCACAATGAGCAGTTCTTC
TRBJ1-5	.	TRBV11-2	.	CASSTTRWQTQPQHF	TGTGCCAGCAGCACGACTCGGTGGCAGACGCAGCCCCAGCATTTT
TRBJ1-1	.	TRBV3-1	.	CASSQGSIPEAFF	TGTGCCAGCAGCCAGGGGTCTATCCCTGAAGCTTTCTTT
TRBJ1-4	many	TRBV5-5	.	CASSLRGGISTNEKLFF	TGTGCCAGCAGCCTCCGAGGAGGCATATCAACTAATGAAAAACTGTTTTTT
TRBJ2-2	.	TRBV5-4	TRBD2	CASSLGLAAANTGELFF	TGTGCCAGCAGCTTGGGACTAGCGGCCGCGAACACCGGGGAGCTGTTTTTT
TRBJ2-7	.	TRBV4-3	.	CASSQEVTTTGREQYF	TGCGCCAGCAGCCAAGAAGTGACCACGACGGGTCGCGAGCAGTACTTC